A single sample is the source of the 8 T cell receptor beta chains below, sequenced in a study of cytomegalovirus exposure and HLA in healthy donors. Researchers ran the PCR with 60 Vbeta and 13 Jbeta primers. Data came from immunoSEQ multiplex PCR; TCRdb stores just in-frame clones and leaves some out. The profile shows tens of thousands of clones, about two thirds of them singletons. Sequencing was carried out using PBMCs. The receptors originated from a woman aged 50 to 60 in good health and CMV-seropositive.

The rearrangement joins TRBV6-6 to TRBJ2-5, with 8 bases aligning to TRBD2. V was clipped by 4 bases and J by 5 bases; unmatched bases: 6. This CDR3 comprises 14 residues. CDR1 and CDR2 from the germline V gene are MNHNY and SVGAGI (reference sequence). The CDR3 DNA reads as TGTGCCAGCAGTTCGGGGGGGCCTAGGGAGACCCAGTACTTC. This sequence encodes CASSSGGPRETQYF.

The rearrangement uses TRBV5-4 and TRBJ1-1; 7 bases agree with TRBD1. The CDR3 sequence is 15 residues long. The germline gives CDR1 SGHNT, CDR2 YYREEE (reference sequence). With 5 bases clipped from V and 0 bases from J, the junction kept 7 bases outside the gene matches. CDR3 amino acids: CASRVQGSMNTEAFF. DNA of the CDR3: TGTGCCAGCAGGGTACAGGGGTCCATGAACACTGAAGCTTTCTTT.

V is TRBV19 and J is TRBJ2-3; possible D gene TRBD1, 6 bases. V shed 5 bases and J shed 0 bases, with 12 bases lying between them. CDR3 length: 15 amino acids. Germline lookup yields CDR1 LNHDA and CDR2 SQIVND (reference sequence). CDR3 DNA sequence: TGTGCCAGTAGTGCAGGGGATTCAAGCACAGATACGCAGTATTTT. It specifies CASSAGDSSTDTQYF.

This clone was detected once. The chain carries TRBV27 and TRBJ1-1; D not certain. The V gene lost 3 bases and the J gene lost 5 bases, with 13 bases spanning the gap. The CDR3 length is 14 residues. Germline loops: CDR1 MNHEY, CDR2 SMNVEV (reference sequence). The CDR3: CASSFSGIGTEAFF. DNA for the CDR3: TGTGCCAGCAGTTTCTCCGGGATTGGTACTGAAGCTTTCTTT.

The V call is TRBV27, the J call TRBJ2-3, with D unresolved. Germline V gene data show CDR1 as MNHEY and CDR2 as SMNVEV (reference sequence). The V gene lost 4 bases and the J gene lost 2 bases, with 10 bases spanning the gap. This CDR3 has 14 residues. The chain's CDR3 is CASSSPLYTDTQYF. CDR3 in DNA: TGTGCCAGCAGTTCCCCCCTATACACAGATACGCAGTATTTT.

The gene calls are TRBV19 and TRBJ1-5; no definite D call. Looked up from germline, CDR1 is LNHDA and CDR2 is SQIVND (reference sequence). CDR3 size: 15 residues. Between the trimmed V and J ends, which lost 3 bases and 3 bases, there was a span of 12 bases. DNA for the CDR3: TGTGCCAGTAGTATCGGGGAACTCTTCAATCAGCCCCAGCATTTT. Protein sequence: CASSIGELFNQPQHF.

The rearrangement uses TRBV14 and TRBJ1-4; no definite D call. Germline values: CDR1 SGHDN, CDR2 FVKESK. The CDR3 has 15 residues. V lost 3 bases and J 7 bases, leaving 15 bases between the germline ends. CDR3 in DNA: TGTGCCAGCAGCCAGCGAGCGGCATTAAGTGAAAAACTGTTTTTT. It specifies CASSQRAALSEKLFF. The full variable domain, its missing parts supplied by reference TRBV14 and TRBJ1-4, is EAGVTQFPSHSVIEKGQTVTLRCDPISGHDNLYWYRRVMGKEIKFLLHFVKESKQDESGMPNNRFLAERTGGTYSTLKVQPAELEDSGVYFCASSQRAALSEKLFFGSGTQLSVL.

The chain couples TRBV9 to TRBJ2-1; TRBD2 matches at 7 bases. The CDR3 has 15 amino acids. Germline V CDR1 and CDR2: SGDLS, YYNGEE. The J segment lost 3 bases and the V segment lost 2 bases, leaving 5 bases of the junction unmatched. The DNA of the CDR3 is TGTGCCAGCAGCGTGGGACTACAGGACTACAATGAGCAGTTCTTC. It yields the protein CASSVGLQDYNEQFF.